The sample holds a few counts of the clone carrying this TCR beta chain. The data were obtained in a study of T-cell memory formation after mild COVID-19. TCRdb itself ran the 5' RACE reads through MiXCR, one entry per CDR3 protein. The repertoire has roughly 300,000 distinct CDR3 sequences, 15% to 20% of them found once; the top ten carry about 23%. Sequenced material: PBMCs or a T cell subset sorted from them (not recorded which). The source is a man between 18 and 29 years old who had mild COVID-19 (a few samples of this study predate the infection). Cell type and time point are not known.

CDR3 residues: CASSLNSLTGRGRVYGYTF. CDR3 DNA: TGTGCCAGCAGCTTAAACTCCCTGACAGGGCGAGGGCGAGTCTATGGCTACACCTTC. V is TRBV7-2 and J is TRBJ1-2; 7 nucleotides agree with TRBD1. The germline V gene has CDR1 SGHTA and CDR2 FQGNSA. This CDR3 is 19 amino acids long. J was trimmed by 4 bases and V by 2 bases; bases with no gene match: 19.